This note documents a single T cell receptor beta chain sequence. Its target is not known. This sample is part of a study of shared clonotypes between healthy human individuals. As for the study in general: The cohort had a couple of women and a few men, ages 18 to 49. The study, taken as a whole, reports: The low donor count limited represented genetic and exposure-history diversity.

Germline values: CDR1 MNHEY, CDR2 SVGAGI. V lost 0 bases and J lost 1, with 11 bases in between. The CDR3 contains 16 residues. The data were produced by immunoSEQ multiplex PCR, yet TCRdb's version contains in-frame clones alone and is incomplete. The repertoire has about half a million clones, roughly 80% of them found once; the top ten carry approximately 12%. The source material was PBMCs. The sequence came from a woman in her thirties or forties in good health. Some clones in this sample may be carry-over from other donors' samples. The genes are TRBV6-5 and TRBJ2-3; D ambiguous. The CDR3 coding sequence is TGTGCCAGCAGTTACTCGATAGGGTCCCGCACAGATACGCAGTATTTT. Its translation: CASSYSIGSRTDTQYF.